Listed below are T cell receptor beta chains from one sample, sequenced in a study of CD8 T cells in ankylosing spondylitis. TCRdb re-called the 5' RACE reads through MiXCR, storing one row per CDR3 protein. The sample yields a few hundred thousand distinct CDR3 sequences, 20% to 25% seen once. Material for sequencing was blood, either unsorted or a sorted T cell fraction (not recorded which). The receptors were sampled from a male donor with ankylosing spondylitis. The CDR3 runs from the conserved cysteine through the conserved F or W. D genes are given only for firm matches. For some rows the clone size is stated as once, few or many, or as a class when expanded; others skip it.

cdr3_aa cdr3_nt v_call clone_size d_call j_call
CSARDRFGNEQFF TGCAGTGCCCGGGACCGGTTTGGCAATGAGCAGTTCTTC TRBV20-1 few . TRBJ2-1
CSASGSSSYEQYF TGCAGTGCTAGCGGGAGCAGTTCCTACGAGCAGTACTTC TRBV20-1 few . TRBJ2-7
CASSSTGQAKQPQHF TGTGCCAGCAGCTCTACGGGACAGGCTAAACAGCCCCAGCATTTT TRBV5-6 . TRBD1 TRBJ1-5
CASSFRRTGANVLTF TGTGCCAGCAGCTTTAGGAGGACTGGGGCCAACGTCCTGACTTTC TRBV11-2 few . TRBJ2-6
CASSLAGRLAGGMETQYF TGCGCCAGCAGCTTGGCCGGGAGACTAGCGGGAGGAATGGAGACCCAGTACTTC TRBV5-1 . TRBD2 TRBJ2-5
CASEIRDRVGEQFF TGTGCCAGCGAAATCCGGGACAGGGTGGGAGAGCAGTTCTTC TRBV12-3/TRBV12-4 many TRBD1 TRBJ2-1
CASSSRDGPFTEAFF TGCGCCAGCAGCTCCCGGGACGGACCCTTCACTGAAGCTTTCTTT TRBV5-1 . . TRBJ1-1
CASSSIWGHAEQYF TGTGCCAGCAGCTCGATTTGGGGACATGCCGAGCAGTACTTC TRBV11-2 few . TRBJ2-7
CASSLTGDGSIIGEQYF TGTGCCAGCAGCTTAACGGGTGACGGGAGCATCATCGGCGAGCAGTACTTC TRBV7-3 . . TRBJ2-7
CSVVSQGSDTQYF TGCAGCGTTGTGTCCCAGGGTTCAGATACGCAGTATTTT TRBV29-1 few . TRBJ2-3
CASSLPIGDTQYF TGTGCCAGCAGCTTGCCAATCGGAGATACGCAGTATTTT TRBV5-6 few . TRBJ2-3
CAWSVRYEQYF TGTGCCTGGAGCGTAAGGTACGAGCAGTACTTC TRBV30 few . TRBJ2-7
CSARPGRGRGNEQFF TGCAGTGCTAGACCTGGCCGGGGAAGGGGCAATGAGCAGTTCTTC TRBV20-1 few . TRBJ2-1
CASSTPGQGRYEQYF TGTGCCAGCAGTACGCCGGGACAGGGGAGGTACGAGCAGTACTTC TRBV27 . TRBD1 TRBJ2-7
CASSVSSGLAGFQETQYF TGCGCCAGCAGCGTCAGTTCAGGACTAGCGGGCTTCCAAGAGACCCAGTACTTC TRBV4-3 few TRBD2 TRBJ2-5
CARSIQGGTDTQYF TGTGCCAGATCAATACAGGGAGGCACAGATACGCAGTATTTT TRBV6-1 . . TRBJ2-3
CASSANRGYTGELFF TGTGCCAGCAGCGCGAACAGGGGTTACACCGGGGAGCTGTTTTTT TRBV7-8 . TRBD1 TRBJ2-2
CASSPAQGRSFF TGCGCCAGCAGCCCCGCCCAGGGACGATCGTTCTTC TRBV5-1 few . TRBJ2-1
CASSQEWDSITYEQYF TGCGCCAGCAGCCAAGAGTGGGACAGCATCACCTACGAGCAGTACTTC TRBV4-3 few TRBD1 TRBJ2-7
CASSQEQGAVTEAFF TGCGCCAGCAGCCAAGAACAGGGGGCGGTCACTGAAGCTTTCTTT TRBV5-1 . TRBD1 TRBJ1-1
CSAKKVGQGYTEAFF TGCAGTGCTAAAAAAGTCGGACAGGGGTACACTGAAGCTTTCTTT TRBV20-1 . TRBD1 TRBJ1-1
CASSPRLAPHNEQFF TGTGCCAGCAGCCCGCGACTAGCGCCCCACAATGAGCAGTTCTTC TRBV9 . TRBD2 TRBJ2-1
CASRKPGTANTEAFF TGTGCCAGCAGAAAACCCGGGACCGCGAACACTGAAGCTTTCTTT TRBV12-3/TRBV12-4 few . TRBJ1-1
CASSQPPGQGKNTEAFF TGTGCCAGCAGCCAACCCCCGGGACAGGGAAAGAACACTGAAGCTTTCTTT TRBV7-9 . TRBD1 TRBJ1-1
CSADRSSYNEQFF TGCAGTGCCGATCGGAGCTCCTACAATGAGCAGTTCTTC TRBV20-1 many . TRBJ2-1
CSASSGTGGLGETQYF TGCAGTGCTAGTTCCGGGACAGGGGGGTTAGGAGAGACCCAGTACTTC TRBV20-1 . TRBD1 TRBJ2-5
CASSLPGVVTGELFF TGTGCCAGCAGTTTACCGGGAGTCGTAACCGGGGAGCTGTTTTTT TRBV12-3/TRBV12-4 few . TRBJ2-2
CASRLAGFDTDTQYF TGTGCCAGCAGGCTAGCGGGCTTCGACACAGATACGCAGTATTTT TRBV3-1 few TRBD2 TRBJ2-3
CASSYFMSARAFF TGTGCCAGCAGTTACTTTATGAGCGCTAGGGCTTTCTTT TRBV6-5 . . TRBJ1-1
CATSRDRGLVDTQYF TGTGCCACCAGCAGAGACAGGGGGCTGGTAGATACGCAGTATTTT TRBV15 few TRBD1 TRBJ2-3
CASSLMPAGGLETQYF TGTGCCAGCAGCTTAATGCCAGCGGGAGGGCTGGAGACCCAGTACTTC TRBV7-8 . TRBD2 TRBJ2-5
CSAKLWVAGGNTGELFF TGCAGTGCTAAGCTGTGGGTAGCGGGAGGGAACACCGGGGAGCTGTTTTTT TRBV20-1 few TRBD2 TRBJ2-2
CASSFSGRARYEQYF TGTGCCAGCAGCTTCAGCGGGAGGGCCAGGTACGAGCAGTACTTC TRBV28 few TRBD2 TRBJ2-7
CASTRGAGGSSEQYF TGTGCCAGCACCCGAGGGGCGGGAGGTTCCTCCGAGCAGTACTTC TRBV7-9 few TRBD2 TRBJ2-7
CASSFPITDTQYF TGTGCCAGCAGCTTTCCTATCACAGATACGCAGTATTTT TRBV7-2 few . TRBJ2-3
CASSFRLAGSPTEQYF TGTGCCAGCAGCTTTCGACTAGCGGGTTCACCCACCGAGCAGTACTTC TRBV4-2 . TRBD2 TRBJ2-7
CASSQDRAGRAFF TGTGCCAGCAGCCAAGATCGAGCTGGGAGAGCTTTCTTT TRBV4-2 few . TRBJ1-1
CASSLAAVPGGAFF TGTGCCAGCAGCTTAGCGGCGGTCCCCGGTGGAGCTTTCTTT TRBV11-2 few . TRBJ1-1
CASTLLPLNYGYTF TGTGCCAGCACCCTTTTACCACTCAACTATGGCTACACCTTC TRBV12-3/TRBV12-4 few . TRBJ1-2
CASSLSPGQGQDTQYF TGCGCCAGCAGCCTCTCACCGGGACAGGGTCAAGATACGCAGTATTTT TRBV5-1 many TRBD1 TRBJ2-3
CASSVTSGSPDTQYF TGCGCCAGCAGCGTGACTAGCGGGAGCCCAGATACGCAGTATTTT TRBV5-1 . TRBD2 TRBJ2-3
CASSRLNNEQFF TGTGCCAGCAGTCGACTGAACAATGAGCAGTTCTTC TRBV6-1 few . TRBJ2-1
CSVEDPGHEQFF TGCAGCGTTGAGGACCCCGGTCATGAGCAGTTCTTC TRBV29-1 . . TRBJ2-1
CASSLRGQYTGELFF TGTGCCAGCAGTTTAAGGGGACAGTACACCGGGGAGCTGTTTTTT TRBV27 . TRBD1 TRBJ2-2